This T cell receptor beta chain was recorded in a study of T cells in Graves' hyperthyroidism and ophthalmopathy. About this clonotype itself: With a much larger clone just one base away, this may be a read error. Since no conserved phenylalanine or tryptophan closes the CDR3, a read error is the likely cause.

Patients having uncontrolled infection, another autoimmune disease, pregnancy or lactation were not included. Source material for PBMCs was about 10 ml fresh peripheral blood. V lost 2 bases, J lost 3 bases, and 7 bases stayed unmatched. The germline gives CDR1 MNHEY, CDR2 SVGAGI. The CDR3 has 16 residues. RNA transcripts served as the template for amplifying TCR beta CDR3 regions. The TCR CDR3 was amplified in a first-round RT-PCR using the HTBI primer set. Via MiXCR, TCRdb re-called the multiplex PCR reads, giving one row per CDR3 protein. This sample yields hundreds of thousands of distinct CDR3 sequences, of which 20% are seen a single time; about half belongs to the top ten.

Sequenced: blood. The rearrangement links TRBV6-5 to TRBJ2-7; 10 nucleotides agree with TRBD1. The origin of this receptor is a man in his forties with Graves' ophthalmopathy. In DNA form, the CDR3 reads TGTGCCAGCAGTTACCCTCGACAGGGGGCTCACTACGAGCAGTACTCC. Translation gives CASSYPRQGAHYEQYS.